These 22 T cell receptor beta chains came from one sample sequenced in a study of cytomegalovirus exposure and HLA in healthy donors. PCR primers comprised 60 Vbeta and 13 Jbeta primers. Measured with immunoSEQ multiplex PCR; TCRdb has only the in-frame clones, and not every one. Here the sample spans around 150,000 clones, about 76% being singletons. The material sequenced was PBMCs. These receptor sequences come from a man aged 18 to 29 in good health and CMV-seronegative.

This sequence joins TRBV28 and TRBJ2-7; 10 positions agree with TRBD1. Germline values: CDR1 MDHEN, CDR2 SYDVKM. J was trimmed by 2 bases and V by 5 bases; bases with no gene match: 18. The length of the CDR3 is 19 residues. CDR3 residues: CASSPRRRRDRGLPYEQYF. For the CDR3, the DNA is TGTGCCAGCAGTCCTCGACGCCGCCGGGACAGGGGACTGCCCTACGAGCAGTACTTC. Filled out from reference TRBV28 and TRBJ2-7, the complete variable domain reads DVKVTQSSRYLVKRTGEKVFLECVQDMDHENMFWYRQDPGLGLRLIYFSYDVKMKEKGDIPEGYSVSREKKERFSLILESASTNQTSMYLCASSPRRRRDRGLPYEQYFGPGTRLTVT.

This chain joins TRBV19 and TRBJ1-2; D unclear. Germline V gene data show CDR1 as LNHDA and CDR2 as SQIVND (reference sequence). Trimming took 8 bases from V and 4 from J, leaving 20 bases between them. This CDR3 has 15 amino acids. CDR3 coding DNA: TGTGCCAGTGGGTTACCGGGAAGCGCCGGCTATGGCTACACCTTC. It codes for CASGLPGSAGYGYTF.

This chain joins TRBV7-3 and TRBJ2-1; 10 bases align to TRBD2. After removal of 5 bases from V and 3 bases from J, the junction contained 7 bases not matched to a gene. From germline, CDR1 is SGHTA and CDR2 FQGTGA. CDR3 length: 16 residues. The CDR3 loop is CASSIRTSGGYNEQFF. Here the CDR3 DNA reads TGTGCCAGCAGCATCCGGACTAGCGGCGGCTACAATGAGCAGTTCTTC.

The chain joins TRBV14 to TRBJ2-7; 8 positions match TRBD2. V lost 1 base to trimming and J lost 0 bases; unmatched junction nucleotides: 2. The germline V gene encodes CDR1 SGHDN and CDR2 FVKESK. The CDR3 length is 15 residues. CDR3 bases: TGTGCCAGCAGCCAAGCCAGCGGGAGCTCCTACGAGCAGTACTTC. Its protein product is CASSQASGSSYEQYF.

The J gene is TRBJ1-1, the V gene TRBV7-9, with a possible D match to TRBD1 (6 bases). Germline CDR1 reads SEHNR; CDR2 reads FQNEAQ (reference sequence). Trimming pared 0 bases from V and 0 bases from J, leaving 14 bases between. This CDR3 comprises 17 residues. The CDR3, as DNA: TGTGCCAGCAGCTTAGCCACGTCACAGGGCCTGAACACTGAAGCTTTCTTT. Its translation is CASSLATSQGLNTEAFF.

The CDR3 loop is CASSMSPDTEAFF. The CDR3 DNA reads TGTGCCAGTAGTATGAGTCCTGACACTGAAGCTTTCTTT. The chain is built from TRBV19 and TRBJ1-1, with D uncertain. Germline V CDR1 and CDR2: LNHDA, SQIVND (reference sequence). V lost 3 bases and J 3 bases, leaving 8 bases between the germline ends. The CDR3 is 13 residues long.

This clone was detected once. The chain carries TRBV7-9 and TRBJ1-4, with D perhaps matching TRBD1 (5 bases). The germline CDR1 and CDR2 sequences are SEHNR and FQNEAQ (reference sequence). The CDR3 covers 17 residues. Trimming cost V 2 bases and J 0 bases, with 13 bases left between them. The CDR3 is CASSLRPGGATNEKLFF. The CDR3 DNA is TGTGCCAGCAGCTTAAGGCCCGGGGGGGCAACTAATGAAAAACTGTTTTTT.

The chain has TRBV4-2 and TRBJ2-7, with 9 bases matching TRBD1. From germline, CDR1 is LGHNA and CDR2 YNFKEQ. The CDR3 is 15 residues long. J was trimmed by 1 base and V by 2 bases; bases with no gene match: 3. The CDR3 sequence: CASSQSGTGSYEQYF. The CDR3, as DNA: TGTGCCAGCAGCCAATCCGGGACAGGGTCCTACGAGCAGTACTTC.

The chain is built from TRBV18 and TRBJ2-2; 10 nucleotides match TRBD1. The CDR3 is made up of 16 amino acids. Germline V gene sequence: CDR1 KGHSH, CDR2 LQKENI. After removal of 4 bases from V and 2 bases from J, the junction contained 4 bases not matched to a gene. The CDR3 sequence: CASSLTTGGNTGELFF. DNA for the CDR3: TGTGCCAGCTCACTAACGACAGGGGGCAACACCGGGGAGCTGTTTTTT.

In its sample, this clone was seen a few times. J is TRBJ1-2 and V is TRBV5-1, with a tentative D call TRBD1 (5 bases). Deletions cut 0 bases from V and 8 bases from J, with 14 bases between. The CDR3 has 14 residues. Germline V gene sequence: CDR1 SGHRS, CDR2 YFSETQ. CDR3 amino acids: CASSLAAGSFGYTF. In DNA, the CDR3 is TGCGCCAGCAGCTTGGCGGCAGGGTCGTTCGGCTACACCTTC. The full variable domain, in which reference TRBV5-1 and TRBJ1-2 provide the parts outside the CDR3, is KAGVTQTPRYLIKTRGQQVTLSCSPISGHRSVSWYQQTPGQGLQFLFEYFSETQRNKGNFPGRFSGRQFSNSRSEMNVSTLELGDSALYLCASSLAAGSFGYTFGSGTRLTVV.

CDR3 bases: TGTGCCTGGAGACTAGCGGGAAGCACAGATACGCAGTATTTT. It translates to CAWRLAGSTDTQYF. The chain combines TRBV30 with TRBJ2-3, with 10 bases aligning to TRBD2. Per germline, CDR1 GTSNPN and CDR2 SVGIG (reference sequence). This CDR3 region has 14 residues. The trim removed 3 bases at V and 0 bases at J, leaving 0 bases unmatched.

The chain employs TRBV28 and TRBJ1-2, with 9 bases that match TRBD1. Looked up from germline, CDR1 is MDHEN and CDR2 is SYDVKM. This CDR3 has 14 amino acids. J was trimmed by 5 bases and V by 5 bases; bases with no gene match: 6. The CDR3 spells CASSPTGGGYGYTF. The CDR3 DNA sequence: TGTGCCAGCAGTCCCACAGGGGGCGGATATGGCTACACCTTC.

Written as DNA, the CDR3 is TGTGCCAGCAGCCCACGACAGGGGCCCAAAAACATTCAGTACTTC. As protein: CASSPRQGPKNIQYF. The genes are TRBV9 and TRBJ2-4; 8 bases line up with TRBD1. The CDR3 sequence is 15 residues long. V trimming: 4 bases; J trimming: 2 bases; junction bases outside the gene matches: 5. Germline V CDR1 and CDR2: SGDLS, YYNGEE.

V usage is TRBV11-2 and J usage is TRBJ2-3, with 9 bases fitting TRBD2. J gave up 6 bases and V 6 bases, and 10 bases lay outside the gene matches. CDR1 is SGHAT and CDR2 is FQNNGV in the germline V gene. The CDR3 consists of 15 residues. The CDR3 reads CASRQLAGPRDTQYF. The CDR3 nucleotides are TGTGCCAGCAGACAACTAGCGGGTCCTAGGGATACGCAGTATTTT.

Comment on this clone: Distinct nucleotide sequences in the sample also encode this CDR3. This sequence joins TRBV6-1 and TRBJ1-5; 8 nucleotides match TRBD1. With 3 bases clipped from V and 2 bases from J, the junction kept 0 bases outside the gene matches. This CDR3 contains 14 residues. CDR1 is MNHNS and CDR2 is SASEGT in the germline V gene. CDR3 sequence: CASSEGQGNQPQHF. CDR3 bases: TGTGCCAGCAGTGAGGGACAGGGCAATCAGCCCCAGCATTTT.

This chain uses TRBV7-2 with TRBJ1-2; possible D gene TRBD1, 5 bases. Trimming shortened V by 1 base and J by 5 bases, and 17 bases separated the two germline ends. Germline values: CDR1 SGHTA, CDR2 FQGNSA. The CDR3 runs 16 residues. The CDR3 DNA follows: TGTGCCAGCAGCTTAGACAGGTCGATGATAATTTATGGCTACACCTTC. It encodes CASSLDRSMIIYGYTF.

J is TRBJ1-5 and V is TRBV5-5; a weak D match, TRBD1 (5 bases). With 5 bases removed from V and 0 bases from J, the gap between germline ends came to 12 bases. The CDR3 spans 15 residues. Per germline, CDR1 SGHKS and CDR2 YYEKEE (reference sequence). Here the CDR3 reads CASRLTDYSNQPQHF. The CDR3 nucleotides read TGTGCCAGCAGGCTGACAGATTATAGCAATCAGCCCCAGCATTTT.

The chain couples TRBV29-1 to TRBJ2-7, with D tentatively TRBD2 (6 bases). With 3 bases removed from V and 1 base from J, the gap between germline ends came to 7 bases. The CDR3 runs to 12 residues. CDR1 and CDR2 (germline): SQVTM, ANQGSEA. CDR3 coding DNA: TGCAGCGTTGAGGAGGGATCCTACGAGCAGTACTTC. Translated: CSVEEGSYEQYF.

This chain links TRBV10-2 with TRBJ1-4; TRBD1 matches at 8 bases. The V gene's germline CDR1 is WSHSY and CDR2 SAAADI. Losses at the gene ends were 3 bases for V and 8 bases for J; bases not matched to a gene: 8. The CDR3 covers 15 residues. The CDR3 reads CASSDPTGGKEKLFF. CDR3 bases: TGCGCCAGCAGTGACCCCACAGGGGGGAAAGAAAAACTGTTTTTT.

V is TRBV6-1 and J is TRBJ1-3, with D possibly TRBD1 on 5 matching bases. Germline loops: CDR1 MNHNS, CDR2 SASEGT. The CDR3 contains 17 residues. Trimming removed 0 bases at V and 0 bases at J, with 12 bases between. The CDR3 DNA follows: TGTGCCAGCAGTGAAGCGCTTCGGGGGTACTCTGGAAACACCATATATTTT. It specifies CASSEALRGYSGNTIYF.

The chain joins TRBV6-4 to TRBJ2-1; the match to TRBD2 covers 11 bases. The CDR3 extends over 13 amino acids. J lost 6 bases, V lost 8 bases, and 3 bases had no gene match. The germline gives CDR1 MRHNA, CDR2 SNTAGT. As DNA, the CDR3 is TGTGCCAGCCAGGGGACTAGCGGCAATGAGCAGTTCTTC. Its protein is CASQGTSGNEQFF.

CDR3 bases: TGTGCCAGCAGCCCCCTCGGCGGGGGACCTTGGGATACGCAGTATTTT. Translation: CASSPLGGGPWDTQYF. J is TRBJ2-3 and V is TRBV7-2, with 7 bases identical to TRBD2. V dropped 5 bases and J dropped 6; count of bases not matched to a gene: 14. The germline V gene has CDR1 SGHTA and CDR2 FQGNSA. This CDR3 is built from 16 residues.